This TCR beta chain was documented in a study of cytomegalovirus exposure and HLA in healthy donors. Vbeta (60) and Jbeta (13) primers were used in the PCR. Sequencing was performed with immunoSEQ multiplex PCR; in TCRdb, only in-frame clones are kept and a portion is missing. Of about 150,000 clones listed, 82% were seen once; the top ten hold about 5%. V was shortened by 4 bases and J by 4 bases, with 14 bases between the two germline ends. Germline CDR1 is MDHEN and CDR2 is SYDVKM. The length of the CDR3 is 15 residues. The receptor was isolated from a man under 40 in good health and CMV-seropositive. This chain joins TRBV28 and TRBJ1-3, with D unclear. Sequencing used PBMCs. The CDR3 region has the DNA TGTGCCAGCAGTTCTCTCATGAGATTAGGAAACACCATATATTTT. It is translated as CASSSLMRLGNTIYF.